Shown below are 29 T cell receptor beta chains from a single sample sequenced in a study of cytomegalovirus exposure and HLA in healthy donors. PCR amplification relied on 60 Vbeta primers (plus 13 Jbeta primers). Measured with immunoSEQ multiplex PCR; TCRdb has only the in-frame clones, and not every one. The data contain some 160,000 clones, approximately 80% of them singletons. Sequencing was performed on PBMCs. These receptors were obtained from a man between 18 and 35 years old in good health and CMV-seronegative.

The sample holds a few counts of this clone. The rearrangement links TRBV13 to TRBJ2-3, with TRBD2 as a possible D gene (5 bases). Germline V lookup: CDR1 PRHDT, CDR2 FYEKMQ (reference sequence). The CDR3 contains 15 residues. Trimming pared 0 bases from V and 4 bases from J, leaving 11 bases between. The CDR3 nucleotides read TGTGCCAGCAGCTTAGGCCGCGGGTTTTCAGATACGCAGTATTTT. Protein product: CASSLGRGFSDTQYF.

This sequence joins TRBV5-1 and TRBJ2-7; TRBD1 is a possible D gene (6 bases). The CDR3 is made up of 13 amino acids. The V gene lost 8 bases and the J gene lost 6 bases, with 18 bases spanning the gap. Per germline, CDR1 SGHRS and CDR2 YFSETQ. The CDR3 DNA is TGCGCCAGTAAAGGGGGTATTTTCACCGAGCAGTACTTC. Encoded protein: CASKGGIFTEQYF. Looking up the rest from reference TRBV5-1 and TRBJ2-7 gives the full variable domain: KAGVTQTPRYLIKTRGQQVTLSCSPISGHRSVSWYQQTPGQGLQFLFEYFSETQRNKGNFPGRFSGRQFSNSRSEMNVSTLELGDSALYLCASKGGIFTEQYFGPGTRLTVT.

This clone was detected only a few times. The CDR3 spells CASSPTGALYEQYF. In DNA form, the CDR3 reads TGTGCCAGCAGTCCGACAGGGGCCCTGTACGAGCAGTACTTC. The V call is TRBV6-5, the J call TRBJ2-7; 8 bases match TRBD1. After removal of 5 bases from V and 4 bases from J, the junction contained 7 bases not matched to a gene. The V gene's germline CDR1 is MNHEY and CDR2 SVGAGI. CDR3 size: 14 residues.

The sample holds a few counts of this clone. The genes are TRBV9 and TRBJ2-1; tentative D call: TRBD2 (6 bases). The CDR3 is 18 amino acids. V was trimmed by 1 base and J by 5 bases, leaving 22 bases between them. CDR1 and CDR2 from the germline V gene are SGDLS and YYNGEE. CDR3 region: CASSVYRGGLPRDNEQFF. In DNA, the CDR3 is TGTGCCAGCAGCGTATATCGGGGAGGCCTCCCTCGGGACAATGAGCAGTTCTTC.

This clone was observed a few times. This chain links TRBV7-9 with TRBJ2-3; no clear D gene. The germline gives CDR1 SEHNR, CDR2 FQNEAQ (reference sequence). The CDR3 consists of 15 residues. V gave up 6 bases and J gave up 0 bases, with 13 bases separating them. The CDR3 nucleotides read TGTGCCAGCAGGCCAACGCTAGGTAGCACAGATACGCAGTATTTT. Encoded protein: CASRPTLGSTDTQYF.

The rearrangement uses TRBV7-8 and TRBJ2-2; 7 bases match TRBD2. CDR3 length: 15 residues. The germline gives CDR1 SGHVS, CDR2 FQNEAQ. Germline trimming cut 1 base from V and 4 bases from J; bases unmatched to any gene: 3. The CDR3 nucleotides read TGTGCCAGCAGCTTAGATCCGGGGGGCACCGGGGAGCTGTTTTTT. This encodes CASSLDPGGTGELFF.

This rearrangement joins TRBV4-3 to TRBJ1-1, with 9 bases lining up with TRBD1. CDR1 is LGHNA and CDR2 is YSLEER in the germline V gene. V lost 2 bases, J lost 3 bases, and 4 bases stayed unmatched. The length of the CDR3 is 15 residues. CDR3 sequence reads: CASSQPGQGDTEAFF. For the CDR3, the DNA is TGCGCCAGCAGCCAACCGGGACAGGGCGACACTGAAGCTTTCTTT.

V is TRBV27 and J is TRBJ2-1; 13 nucleotides agree with TRBD2. Germline CDR1 MNHEY, CDR2 SMNVEV (reference sequence). The CDR3 consists of 17 residues. Trimming took 5 bases from V and 5 from J; bases not matched to a gene: 9. CDR3 DNA: TGTGCCAGCAGTGAACTAGCGGGAGGGCCGGAAAACAATGAGCAGTTCTTC. It specifies CASSELAGGPENNEQFF.

The table lists this clone with a count of one. V and J are TRBV2 and TRBJ2-1; D unclear. The CDR3 loop spans 13 amino acids. V dropped 3 bases and J dropped 3 bases, with 6 bases sitting between them. Germline CDR1 and CDR2: SNHLY and FYNNEI. The CDR3 DNA reads as TGTGCCAGCAGTGACCCAGTCTACAATGAGCAGTTCTTC. This sequence encodes CASSDPVYNEQFF.

The rearrangement links TRBV5-1 to TRBJ2-3; D might be TRBD1 (6 bases). Germline CDR1 is SGHRS and CDR2 is YFSETQ. This CDR3 comprises 14 residues. The germline V and J ends were trimmed by 2 bases and 2 bases, with 9 bases remaining between them. CDR3 region: CASSLGQYTDTQYF. The CDR3 coding sequence is TGCGCCAGCAGCTTAGGACAGTACACAGATACGCAGTATTTT.

The chain links TRBV11-3 to TRBJ2-1, with 10 positions matching TRBD1. Looked up from germline, CDR1 is SGHNT and CDR2 is YENEEA. The J segment lost 8 bases and the V segment lost 2 bases, leaving 6 bases of the junction unmatched. The CDR3 is 15 amino acids. The CDR3: CASSLRTGGSDEQFF. CDR3 bases: TGTGCCAGCAGCTTAAGGACAGGGGGTTCTGATGAGCAGTTCTTC. The full variable domain, rest sourced from reference TRBV11-3 and TRBJ2-1, is EAGVVQSPRYKIIEKKQPVAFWCNPISGHNTLYWYLQNLGQGPELLIRYENEEAVDDSQLPKDRFSAERLKGVDSTLKIQPAELGDSAVYLCASSLRTGGSDEQFFGPGTRLTVL.

This chain connects TRBV28 to TRBJ1-5; 8 nucleotides agree with TRBD1. This CDR3 contains 18 residues. After removal of 3 bases from V and 1 base from J, the junction contained 11 bases not matched to a gene. Germline CDR1 and CDR2: MDHEN and SYDVKM. Here the CDR3 DNA reads TGTGCCAGCAGTTTCTCCGGCTTTGGGACAGGAAGCAATCAGCCCCAGCATTTT. This codes for CASSFSGFGTGSNQPQHF.

This clone has just one count. The J gene is TRBJ1-3, the V gene TRBV19; D may be TRBD1 (5 bases). Germline-derived CDR1 and CDR2 are LNHDA and SQIVND (reference sequence). V lost 3 bases, J lost 0 bases, and 12 bases lay in between. The CDR3 sequence is 16 residues long. The CDR3 nucleotides read TGTGCCAGTAGTATCCAGGGCGGCCTCTCTGGAAACACCATATATTTT. It encodes CASSIQGGLSGNTIYF.

J is TRBJ2-7 and V is TRBV7-6, with D tentatively TRBD2 (6 bases). This CDR3 spans 14 amino acids. V was clipped by 5 bases and J by 0 bases, with 11 bases between them. Germline loops: CDR1 SGHVS, CDR2 FNYEAQ. The CDR3 region is CASSPRDSSYEQYF. DNA of the CDR3: TGTGCCAGCAGCCCCAGGGACTCCTCCTACGAGCAGTACTTC.

The gene calls are TRBV5-1 and TRBJ2-5, with 10 bases identical to TRBD1. CDR3 length: 15 amino acids. With 0 bases clipped from V and 6 bases from J, the junction kept 5 bases outside the gene matches. Germline V gene sequence: CDR1 SGHRS, CDR2 YFSETQ. The chain's CDR3 is CASSLVGTGVKTQYF. DNA for the CDR3: TGCGCCAGCAGCTTGGTTGGGACAGGGGTGAAGACCCAGTACTTC.

The gene calls are TRBV5-1 and TRBJ2-5, with 11 nucleotides matching TRBD1. In germline, CDR1 is SGHRS, CDR2 YFSETQ. This CDR3 is 16 amino acids long. Trimming cost V 4 bases and J 4 bases; bases outside gene matches: 9. The DNA for the CDR3 is TGCGCCAGCAGCCCGCCGGGACAGGGGGACGGAGAGACCCAGTACTTC. This sequence encodes CASSPPGQGDGETQYF.

The rearrangement uses TRBV5-1 and TRBJ1-4, with D unclear. V lost 4 bases to trimming and J lost 8 bases, with 18 bases between them. CDR3 length equals 15 residues. The germline V gene has CDR1 SGHRS and CDR2 YFSETQ. The CDR3 DNA follows: TGCGCCAGCAGCCCTTGGGGAGTCAATCAGGAAAAACTGTTTTTT. Translating it yields CASSPWGVNQEKLFF.

This clone was picked up a small number of times. The junction and the germline gene differ at one end; a read error may be behind it. The V gene is TRBV7-9, the J gene TRBJ2-3; 8 bases match TRBD1. CDR1 and CDR2 from the germline V gene are SEHNR and FQNEAQ (reference sequence). This CDR3 spans 14 amino acids. The CDR3 DNA is TGTGCCAGCAGCTTGGACAGGGAGGACGATACGCAGTGTTTT. Its translation is CASSLDREDDTQCF.

The V gene is TRBV4-1, the J gene TRBJ2-7; 12 bases are shared with TRBD2. The last part of the DNA fits TRBJ2-1 better; the J call may be wrong. The CDR3 loop spans 19 amino acids. CDR1 and CDR2 from the germline V gene are MGHRA and YSYEKL. CDR3 region: CASSPPTSGGRGIYNEQFF. CDR3 DNA: TGCGCCAGCAGCCCCCCGACTAGCGGGGGTAGGGGTATTTACAATGAGCAGTTCTTC.

The chain recombines TRBV5-5 with TRBJ2-3, with 8 bases lining up with TRBD2. Germline V CDR1 and CDR2: SGHKS, YYEKEE (reference sequence). The CDR3 extends over 16 amino acids. V was clipped by 4 bases and J by 5 bases; unmatched bases: 12. The CDR3 loop reads CASSPQAGAGVDTQYF. For the CDR3, the DNA is TGTGCCAGCAGCCCTCAAGCGGGGGCGGGTGTAGATACGCAGTATTTT.

V usage is TRBV9 and J usage is TRBJ2-3, with D uncertain. The CDR3 length is 19 residues. Germline assignment: CDR1 SGDLS and CDR2 YYNGEE. Deletions cut 2 bases from V and 0 bases from J, with 22 bases between. DNA of the CDR3: TGTGCCAGCAGCGTCTTACCGTTTTACCCCCGAGGAAGCACAGATACGCAGTATTTT. Translating it yields CASSVLPFYPRGSTDTQYF. Variable domain in full (rest from reference TRBV9 and TRBJ2-3): DSGVTQTPKHLITATGQRVTLRCSPRSGDLSVYWYQQSLDQGLQFLIQYYNGEERAKGNILERFSAQQFPDLHSELNLSSLELGDSALYFCASSVLPFYPRGSTDTQYFGPGTRLTVL.

This clone is a singleton in its sample. V gene TRBV15 combines with J gene TRBJ1-2; the D gene is possibly TRBD1 (6 bases). In germline, CDR1 is LNHNV, CDR2 YYDKDF (reference sequence). Between the trimmed V and J ends, which lost 1 base and 4 bases, there was a span of 16 bases. There are 16 residues in the CDR3. The CDR3 nucleotides read TGTGCCACCAGCAGAGTTCCGTTGACAGGAGGCTATGGCTACACCTTC. The encoded protein is CATSRVPLTGGYGYTF.

The chain uses TRBV9 and TRBJ1-1, with D possibly being TRBD1 (5 bases). Germline V gene sequence: CDR1 SGDLS, CDR2 YYNGEE. V was shortened by 4 bases and J by 1 base, with 14 bases between the two germline ends. The CDR3 has 15 residues. The CDR3 DNA reads as TGTGCCAGCAGCCTGTCGACAGTCGAGAACACTGAAGCTTTCTTT. It codes for CASSLSTVENTEAFF.

The CDR3 coding sequence is TGCGCCAGCAGCTTTGGGACAGTCTCTGGGGCCAACGTCCTGACTTTC. Its protein is CASSFGTVSGANVLTF. The chain joins TRBV5-1 to TRBJ2-6, with TRBD1 identical over 7 bases. The CDR3 contains 16 residues. Trimming removed 2 bases from V and 0 bases from J; junction bases left unmatched: 2. Germline CDR1 SGHRS, CDR2 YFSETQ.

The CDR3 reads CATSRDLLAGVGEQFF. In DNA, the CDR3 is TGTGCCACCAGCAGAGATTTACTAGCGGGAGTAGGGGAGCAGTTCTTC. V gene TRBV15 combines with J gene TRBJ2-1; 11 bases agree with TRBD2. Germline-derived CDR1 and CDR2 are LNHNV and YYDKDF (reference sequence). The trim removed 0 bases at V and 10 bases at J, leaving 8 bases unmatched. There are 16 residues in the CDR3.

This clone appeared once. The rearrangement links TRBV7-9 to TRBJ1-1; D gene ambiguous. Germline-derived CDR1 and CDR2 are SEHNR and FQNEAQ (reference sequence). Trimming cost V 1 base and J 4 bases, with 13 bases left between them. The CDR3 is made up of 15 amino acids. This CDR3 reads CASSLGFGPGTEAFF. The DNA for the CDR3 is TGTGCCAGCAGCTTAGGATTCGGCCCAGGCACTGAAGCTTTCTTT.

The genes are TRBV27 and TRBJ2-1, with a weak D call TRBD2 (6 bases). The V gene's germline CDR1 is MNHEY and CDR2 SMNVEV (reference sequence). Trimming removed 6 bases at V and 7 bases at J, with 19 bases between. The CDR3 length is 15 residues. The CDR3 nucleotides read TGTGCCAGCAGCACAAGTAGGGCGGGAATAAATGAGCAGTTCTTC. Amino acid sequence: CASSTSRAGINEQFF.

This rearrangement joins TRBV28 to TRBJ2-7; maybe TRBD2 (7 bases). The CDR3 consists of 13 residues. Germline V gene data show CDR1 as MDHEN and CDR2 as SYDVKM. Between the trimmed V and J ends, which lost 2 bases and 7 bases, there was a span of 12 bases. CDR3 amino acids: CASSLAGAGEQYF. For the CDR3, the DNA is TGTGCCAGCAGTTTAGCGGGGGCAGGGGAGCAGTACTTC.

The chain carries TRBV2 and TRBJ1-2; unclear D gene. Germline lookup yields CDR1 SNHLY and CDR2 FYNNEI. The CDR3 contains 11 residues. The V and J ends lost 4 bases and 8 bases respectively, with 8 bases between them. The CDR3 protein is CASSVRAGYTF. The CDR3 DNA reads as TGTGCCAGCAGTGTGAGGGCAGGCTACACCTTC.